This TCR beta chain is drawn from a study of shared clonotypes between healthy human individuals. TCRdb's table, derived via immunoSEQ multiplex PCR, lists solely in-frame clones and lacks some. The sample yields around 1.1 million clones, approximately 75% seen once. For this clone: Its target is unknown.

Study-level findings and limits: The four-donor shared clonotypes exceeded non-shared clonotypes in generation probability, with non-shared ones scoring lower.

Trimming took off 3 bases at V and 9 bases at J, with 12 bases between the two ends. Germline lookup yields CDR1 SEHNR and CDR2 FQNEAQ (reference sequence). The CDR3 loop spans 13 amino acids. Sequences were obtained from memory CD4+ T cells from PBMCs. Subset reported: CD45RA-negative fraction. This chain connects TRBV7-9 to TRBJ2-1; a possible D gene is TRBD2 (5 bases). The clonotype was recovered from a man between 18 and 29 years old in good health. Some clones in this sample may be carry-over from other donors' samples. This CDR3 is CASSFPNEGEQFF. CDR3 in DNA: TGTGCCAGCAGCTTCCCCAACGAGGGTGAGCAGTTCTTC.